These 18 T cell receptor beta chains were sequenced from one sample in a study of blood T cell repertoires in COVID-19. Using immunoSEQ multiplex PCR, the repertoire was profiled, and TCRdb retains in-frame clones only, with some absent. The data contain a few hundred thousand clones, 90% of them singletons. Material: peripheral blood. These receptors originate from a woman between 55 and 75 years old with COVID-19, enrolled during active disease.

The chain is built from TRBV7-8 and TRBJ2-7; 10 nucleotides agree with TRBD1. Germline V lookup: CDR1 SGHVS, CDR2 FQNEAQ. V trimming: 5 bases; J trimming: 1 base; junction bases outside the gene matches: 5. This CDR3 contains 15 residues. CDR3 residues: CASSKGQGPSYEQYF. The DNA of the CDR3 is TGTGCCAGCAGCAAGGGACAGGGGCCATCCTACGAGCAGTACTTC.

This clone was seen more than once but under ten times. The chain links TRBV7-9 to TRBJ1-1; 8 positions match TRBD1. The CDR3 sequence is 14 residues long. Germline CDR1 SEHNR, CDR2 FQNEAQ (reference sequence). Trimming cost V 6 bases and J 3 bases; bases outside gene matches: 6. CDR3 residues: CASRIQTGDTEAFF. The CDR3 DNA follows: TGTGCCAGCAGAATCCAGACAGGGGACACTGAAGCTTTCTTT.

The V and J genes are TRBV18 and TRBJ1-1; no definite D call. CDR1 is KGHSH, CDR2 LQKENI, per germline. The V and J ends lost 1 base and 7 bases respectively, with 7 bases between them. The CDR3 consists of 12 residues. CDR3 sequence: CASSPREFEAFF. DNA of the CDR3: TGTGCCAGCTCACCACGGGAGTTTGAAGCTTTCTTT. Together with reference TRBV18 and TRBJ1-1, the CDR3 gives the full variable domain: NAGVMQNPRHLVRRRGQEARLRCSPMKGHSHVYWYRQLPEEGLKFMVYLQKENIIDESGMPKERFSAEFPKEGPSILRIQQVVRGDSAAYFCASSPREFEAFFGQGTRLTVV.

V and J are TRBV14 and TRBJ1-1; 9 bases are shared with TRBD1. The CDR3 loop spans 16 amino acids. Germline lookup yields CDR1 SGHDN and CDR2 FVKESK. Trimming at V came to 3 bases and at J to 4 bases, leaving 9 bases not matched to a gene. For the CDR3, the DNA is TGTGCCAGCAGCCAGGTAACAGGGGGCCGGTTCACTGAAGCTTTCTTT. Translating gives CASSQVTGGRFTEAFF.

The rearrangement joins TRBV5-1 to TRBJ2-5; D is undetermined. V shed 0 bases and J shed 2 bases, with 5 bases lying between them. Germline-derived CDR1 and CDR2 are SGHRS and YFSETQ. The CDR3 length is 13 residues. The CDR3 sequence is CASSLEHQETQYF. As DNA, the CDR3 is TGCGCCAGCAGCTTGGAGCATCAAGAGACCCAGTACTTC.

The rearrangement uses TRBV5-1 and TRBJ2-7; 9 bases align to TRBD1. The CDR3 runs 15 residues. The germline V gene has CDR1 SGHRS and CDR2 YFSETQ. The V and J ends lost 0 bases and 4 bases, in that order; junction bases with no gene match: 5. The CDR3: CASSLALDRGYEQYF. CDR3 nucleotides: TGCGCCAGCAGCTTGGCCTTGGACAGGGGTTACGAGCAGTACTTC.

The chain has TRBV6-6 and TRBJ2-7, with 9 bases aligning to TRBD1. Germline V gene lookup returns CDR1 MNHNY and CDR2 SVGAGI (reference sequence). Losses at the gene ends were 4 bases for V and 2 bases for J; bases not matched to a gene: 6. The CDR3 totals 15 residues. CDR3 DNA sequence: TGTGCCAGCAGTTTAAGCGGGACAGGGCCCTACGAGCAGTACTTC. Amino acids: CASSLSGTGPYEQYF.

CDR3 bases: TGTGCCAGCAGCCAGGCGGGGCTTAATTCACCCCTCCACTTT. It specifies CASSQAGLNSPLHF. The chain links TRBV3-1 (or the pseudogene TRBV3-2) to TRBJ1-6, with D possibly being TRBD1 (5 bases). V shed 3 bases and J shed 6 bases, with 9 bases lying between them. This CDR3 region has 14 residues. The germline V gene has CDR1 LGHDT and CDR2 YNNKEL (reference sequence).

The V and J genes are TRBV7-2 and TRBJ1-2; D may be TRBD1 (5 bases). V shed 1 base and J shed 4 bases, with 10 bases lying between them. This CDR3 spans 14 amino acids. CDR1 SGHTA and CDR2 FQGNSA come from the germline V gene. The CDR3 loop reads CASSLDRMPYGYTF. The CDR3 DNA sequence: TGTGCCAGCAGCTTAGACAGGATGCCCTATGGCTACACCTTC.

The chain recombines TRBV6-1 with TRBJ1-1, with D maybe TRBD1 (5 bases). V lost 0 bases and J 10 bases, leaving 12 bases between the germline ends. Germline CDR1 MNHNS, CDR2 SASEGT. The CDR3 runs 13 residues. The CDR3 here is CASSEALQGVAFF. Here the CDR3 DNA reads TGTGCCAGCAGTGAAGCGCTCCAGGGTGTAGCTTTCTTT.

The V and J genes are TRBV5-8 and TRBJ2-6; the D gene is possibly TRBD1 (5 bases). In germline, CDR1 is SGHTS, CDR2 YDEGEE. The CDR3 runs to 19 residues. Deletions cut 4 bases from V and 1 base from J, with 21 bases between. CDR3 sequence: CASSHQTVPGLSGANVLTF. The CDR3 DNA sequence: TGTGCCAGCAGCCATCAGACAGTTCCCGGATTGTCTGGGGCCAACGTCCTGACTTTC.

V is TRBV4-3 and J is TRBJ2-2; TRBD1 aligns across 8 bases. J was trimmed by 0 bases and V by 5 bases; bases with no gene match: 5. CDR1 is LGHNA, CDR2 YSLEER, per germline. This CDR3 has 16 residues. The CDR3 DNA follows: TGCGCCAGCAGCTCCCGGACAGGGTCGAACACCGGGGAGCTGTTTTTT. The encoded protein is CASSSRTGSNTGELFF.

This clone was detected once. This sequence joins TRBV7-3 and TRBJ2-1; TRBD2 might be the D (6 bases). The germline V and J ends were trimmed by 0 bases and 3 bases, with 9 bases remaining between them. Germline V CDR1 and CDR2: SGHTA, FQGTGA. The CDR3 is made up of 15 amino acids. The CDR3 loop is CASSLTGGYYNEQFF. Written as DNA, the CDR3 is TGTGCCAGCAGCTTAACGGGGGGATACTACAATGAGCAGTTCTTC.

This clone was seen just once. The chain joins TRBV6-2 or TRBV6-3 to TRBJ2-6; a weak D match, TRBD1 (5 bases). The germline V gene has CDR1 MNHEY and CDR2 SVGEGT. V was shortened by 0 bases and J by 4 bases, with 10 bases between the two germline ends. The CDR3 consists of 16 residues. The DNA of the CDR3 is TGTGCCAGCAGTTACTCAGGGGTCCTCGGGGCCAACGTCCTGACTTTC. It codes for CASSYSGVLGANVLTF.

The DNA of the CDR3 is TGTGCCAGCAGCCGAGGTTGGCAGGGGGACATTCAGTACTTC. This gives the protein CASSRGWQGDIQYF. The genes are TRBV14 and TRBJ2-4, with 7 positions matching TRBD1. V lost 4 bases, J lost 8 bases, and 8 bases stayed unmatched. This CDR3 comprises 14 residues. CDR1 SGHDN and CDR2 FVKESK come from the germline V gene. The whole variable domain, remainder taken from reference TRBV14 and TRBJ2-4, is EAGVTQFPSHSVIEKGQTVTLRCDPISGHDNLYWYRRVMGKEIKFLLHFVKESKQDESGMPNNRFLAERTGGTYSTLKVQPAELEDSGVYFCASSRGWQGDIQYFGAGTRLSVL.

The chain joins TRBV7-2 to TRBJ2-1; D might be TRBD2 (6 bases). Deletions cut 2 bases from V and 9 bases from J, with 11 bases between. This CDR3 is 13 amino acids long. Per the germline V gene, CDR1 is SGHTA and CDR2 is FQGNSA. The CDR3 DNA reads TGTGCCAGCAGCTTAATGGGGGGAAGTGAGCAGTTCTTC. Protein sequence: CASSLMGGSEQFF.

The chain recombines TRBV5-5 with TRBJ1-2; D perhaps matches TRBD1 (5 bases). Trimming took off 0 bases at V and 7 bases at J, with 13 bases between the two ends. Germline assignment: CDR1 SGHKS and CDR2 YYEKEE (reference sequence). The CDR3 extends over 14 amino acids. CDR3 DNA sequence: TGTGCCAGCAGCTTGGCCTTGGGAGGGGTTGGCTACACCTTC. Translation gives CASSLALGGVGYTF.

The V and J genes are TRBV18 and TRBJ1-5; no clear D. V lost 2 bases and J lost 0, with 5 bases in between. The CDR3 runs 14 residues. Germline values: CDR1 KGHSH, CDR2 LQKENI. The CDR3 here is CASSPDYSNQPQHF. Written as DNA, the CDR3 is TGTGCCAGCTCACCAGACTATAGCAATCAGCCCCAGCATTTT.